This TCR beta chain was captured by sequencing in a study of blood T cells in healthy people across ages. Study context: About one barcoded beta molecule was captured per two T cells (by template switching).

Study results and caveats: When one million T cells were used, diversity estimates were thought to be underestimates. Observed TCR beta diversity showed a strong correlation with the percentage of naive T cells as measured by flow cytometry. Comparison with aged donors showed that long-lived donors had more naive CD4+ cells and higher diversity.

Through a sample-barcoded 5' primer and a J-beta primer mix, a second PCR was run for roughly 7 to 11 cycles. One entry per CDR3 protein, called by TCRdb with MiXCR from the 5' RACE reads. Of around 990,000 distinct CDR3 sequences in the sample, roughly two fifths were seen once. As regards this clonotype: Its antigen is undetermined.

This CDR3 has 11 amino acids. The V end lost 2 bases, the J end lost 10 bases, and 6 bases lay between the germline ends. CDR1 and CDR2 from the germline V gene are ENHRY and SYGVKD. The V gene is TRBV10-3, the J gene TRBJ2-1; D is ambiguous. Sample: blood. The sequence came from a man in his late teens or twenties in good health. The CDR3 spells CAISERAEQFF. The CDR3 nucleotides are TGTGCCATCAGTGAGAGGGCGGAGCAGTTCTTC.